A selection of T cell receptor beta chains follows, all from one sample in a study of blood T cell repertoires in COVID-19. The assay was immunoSEQ multiplex PCR, and TCRdb's table has in-frame clones only and misses some. The sample shows 130,000 to 150,000 clones, 80% to 90% of them seen only once. Sequenced input: peripheral blood. Receptors originate from a woman aged 55-70 years with COVID-19, enrolled during active disease. The CDR3 runs from the conserved cysteine through the conserved F or W.

J	V	CDR3
TRBJ2-7	TRBV5-4	CASSYTSGGALGYEQYF
TRBJ1-1	TRBV5-8	CASSSTQGIGTEAFF
TRBJ1-6	TRBV12-3/TRBV12-4	CATGSGNSPLHF
TRBJ1-5	TRBV7-2	CASSSLGALNQPQHF
TRBJ1-4	TRBV6-1	CASSEAAGAGAEKLFF
TRBJ2-1	TRBV19	CASSIMGSGGYNEQFF
TRBJ2-3	TRBV5-1	CASSVGLAGLTDTQYF
TRBJ1-1	TRBV5-4	CASAPGDRGGYAEAFF
TRBJ1-2	TRBV13	CASSLNRGQGVPGYTF
TRBJ1-4	TRBV18	CASSSNTPGQGGEKLFF
TRBJ1-3	TRBV19	CASSGQGVPGNTIYF
TRBJ1-2	TRBV30	CAWTKGQDYGYTF
TRBJ1-2	TRBV12-3/TRBV12-4	CASSPSRQAGYTF
TRBJ2-7	TRBV19	CASSIARTSALSYEQYF
TRBJ1-5	TRBV7-7	CASSLAVAPGQPQHF
TRBJ2-2	TRBV10-3	CATAGQGRMDTGELFF
TRBJ2-7	TRBV21-1	CASTKWQGGYEQYF
TRBJ1-2	TRBV6-5	CASSIRDSSDYGYTF
TRBJ2-7	TRBV7-8	CASSPFEQEYEQYF
TRBJ2-7	TRBV6-5	CASPARYEQYF
TRBJ2-7	TRBV7-2	CASSKLAGYEQYF
TRBJ2-3	TRBV11-3	CASSFGTSGLTDTQYF
TRBJ1-2	TRBV4-3	CASSQVPSGNYGYTF
TRBJ1-1	TRBV6-5	CASRRSTGFGTEAFF
TRBJ2-1	TRBV5-4	CASSSQGIEQFF